This is a list of T cell receptor beta chains from one sample in a study of blood T cell repertoires in COVID-19. Using immunoSEQ multiplex PCR, the repertoire was profiled, and TCRdb retains in-frame clones only, with some absent. The sample carries 240,000 or so clones, roughly 81% recorded once. The specimen sequenced was peripheral blood. The origin of the receptors is a woman older than 75 with COVID-19, enrolled during active disease. Both conserved end residues are part of each CDR3. The D gene is left open where the match is weak. Expanded clones get a size class; other rows say once, few or many, or leave the size out.

>NA|NA|TRBV5-1|TRBJ2-1
CASSFVGTGYNEQFF
TGCGCCAGCAGCTTCGTGGGGACTGGATACAATGAGCAGTTCTTC
>NA|NA|TRBV5-4|TRBJ1-1
CASSYDMNTEAFF
TGTGCCAGCAGCTACGACATGAACACTGAAGCTTTCTTT
>NA|NA|TRBV12-3/TRBV12-4|TRBJ1-1
CASSPTSRTEAFF
TGTGCCAGCAGCCCGACTTCGAGGACTGAAGCTTTCTTT
>TRBD1|NA|TRBV27|TRBJ2-7
CASRDRVTTYEQYF
TGTGCCAGCAGGGACAGGGTGACAACCTACGAGCAGTACTTC
>NA|NA|TRBV30|TRBJ1-3
CANRVSGNTIYF
TGTGCCAACAGGGTTTCTGGAAACACCATATATTTT
>TRBD1|NA|TRBV28|TRBJ1-4
CASSPTGGDNEKLFF
TGTGCCAGCAGTCCCACAGGGGGAGATAATGAAAAACTGTTTTTT
>NA|NA|TRBV7-9|TRBJ1-4
CASSLRTGPNEKLFF
TGTGCCAGCAGCTTAAGAACAGGGCCAAATGAAAAACTGTTTTTT
>TRBD2|NA|TRBV5-1|TRBJ2-5
CASSLVAGLAGETQYF
TGCGCCAGCAGCTTGGTAGCCGGGCTAGCGGGAGAGACCCAGTACTTC
>NA|NA|TRBV7-3|TRBJ1-1
CASSPRRVEGVNTEAFF
TGTGCCAGCAGCCCACGCCGAGTGGAAGGGGTGAACACTGAAGCTTTCTTT
>NA|NA|TRBV5-1|TRBJ2-7
CASSSRTDYREQYF
TGCGCCAGCAGCTCTCGGACGGACTATCGCGAGCAGTACTTC
>NA|NA|TRBV7-3|TRBJ2-2
CASSSDSNTGELFF
TGTGCCAGCAGCTCCGACTCGAACACCGGGGAGCTGTTTTTT
>NA|NA|TRBV5-4|TRBJ2-7
CASSLRTGWRNEQYF
TGTGCCAGCAGCTTGAGAACAGGGTGGCGGAACGAGCAGTACTTC
>TRBD1|few|TRBV19|TRBJ1-2
CASSLRQGGNYGYTF
TGTGCCAGTAGTCTGAGACAGGGGGGAAACTATGGCTACACCTTC
>TRBD1|once|TRBV6-1|TRBJ1-6
CASSKAGGDSPLHF
TGTGCCAGCAGTAAAGCAGGGGGCGATTCACCCCTCCACTTT
>TRBD2|NA|TRBV5-1|TRBJ2-1
CASRGTSGRTYNEQFF
TGCGCCAGCAGGGGGACTAGCGGGAGGACCTACAATGAGCAGTTCTTC
>TRBD1|NA|TRBV6-2/TRBV6-3|TRBJ2-7
CASSFGTATYEQYF
TGTGCCAGCAGTTTCGGGACAGCGACCTACGAGCAGTACTTC
>NA|NA|TRBV20-1|TRBJ1-2
CSVGGDYGYTF
TGCAGTGTAGGGGGAGACTATGGCTACACCTTC
>NA|NA|TRBV28|TRBJ1-1
CASSEQVMNTEAFF
TGTGCCAGCAGTGAACAGGTAATGAACACTGAAGCTTTCTTT
>NA|NA|TRBV10-2|TRBJ1-5
CASSESFYRGNQPQHF
TGCGCCAGCAGTGAGTCCTTTTACCGCGGCAATCAGCCCCAGCATTTT
>NA|NA|TRBV14|TRBJ1-2
CASSQDLGGSYYTF
TGTGCCAGCAGCCAAGATCTTGGCGGGAGCTATTACACCTTC
>NA|NA|TRBV5-5|TRBJ2-1
CASSLTSSNEQFF
TGTGCCAGCAGCTTGACCTCTAGCAATGAGCAGTTCTTC
>NA|NA|TRBV7-9|TRBJ1-1
CASSLTGNTEAFF
TGTGCCAGCAGCTTGACAGGGAACACTGAAGCTTTCTTT
>NA|few|TRBV2|TRBJ1-1
CASSERSGGTEAFF
TGTGCCAGCAGTGAACGGTCCGGGGGAACTGAAGCTTTCTTT
>NA|NA|TRBV4-3|TRBJ2-5
CASSQEVLVRQTQYF
TGCGCCAGCAGCCAAGAAGTCCTAGTTAGACAGACCCAGTACTTC
>NA|NA|TRBV30|TRBJ2-2
CAWSRGGELFF
TGTGCCTGGAGTAGGGGCGGGGAGCTGTTTTTT
>NA|NA|TRBV6-6|TRBJ1-4
CASSYSRGATNEKLFF
TGTGCCAGCAGTTACTCACGGGGGGCAACTAATGAAAAACTGTTTTTT
>NA|NA|TRBV19|TRBJ1-5
CASSSKGGFSNQPQHF
TGTGCCAGTAGCTCTAAGGGGGGGTTTAGCAATCAGCCCCAGCATTTT
>NA|NA|TRBV2|TRBJ2-2
CASRRGTGELFF
TGTGCCAGCCGCAGGGGAACCGGGGAGCTGTTTTTT
>NA|NA|TRBV7-3|TRBJ2-1
CASSLGGPSYNEQFF
TGTGCCAGCAGCTTAGGCGGGCCTTCCTACAATGAGCAGTTCTTC
>NA|NA|TRBV20-1|TRBJ2-3
CSAGGTDTQYF
TGCAGTGCTGGGGGGACAGATACGCAGTATTTT
>NA|NA|TRBV6-5|TRBJ2-7
CASSYSNGAYEQYF
TGTGCCAGCAGTTACTCGAACGGAGCCTACGAGCAGTACTTC
>TRBD1|NA|TRBV4-3|TRBJ1-4
CASSQGTGGEKLFF
TGCGCCAGCAGCCAAGGGACAGGGGGAGAAAAACTGTTTTTT
>NA|NA|TRBV19|TRBJ1-3
CASSSGIRLTGNTIYF
TGTGCCAGTAGTTCCGGGATCCGCCTCACTGGAAACACCATATATTTT
>NA|NA|TRBV7-9|TRBJ1-6
CASSRPSGNSPLHF
TGTGCCAGCAGCCGGCCATCCGGGAATTCACCCCTCCACTTT
>NA|NA|TRBV12-3/TRBV12-4|TRBJ1-2
CASSLERRGYTF
TGTGCCAGCAGTTTAGAACGCAGGGGCTACACCTTC
>NA|NA|TRBV5-6|TRBJ1-2
CASSLVVVDYGYTF
TGTGCCAGCAGCTTGGTGGTGGTAGACTATGGCTACACCTTC
>NA|few|TRBV5-1|TRBJ2-2
CASSLVRHPGELFF
TGCGCCAGCAGCTTGGTGAGGCATCCCGGGGAGCTGTTTTTT
>NA|NA|TRBV6-5|TRBJ2-7
CASSLHRASYEQYF
TGTGCCAGCAGTCTCCACAGGGCATCCTACGAGCAGTACTTC
>TRBD1|NA|TRBV18|TRBJ1-5
CASSQFLGQGSQPQHF
TGTGCCAGCTCACAATTTCTGGGACAGGGTAGTCAGCCCCAGCATTTT
>TRBD2|NA|TRBV6-5|TRBJ2-3
CASSYRRGGTDTQYF
TGTGCCAGCAGTTACCGACGCGGGGGTACAGATACGCAGTATTTT
>NA|NA|TRBV19|TRBJ1-1
CASSIDLGRGPPEAFF
TGTGCCAGTAGTATAGATTTGGGCAGGGGACCTCCTGAAGCTTTCTTT
>TRBD1|NA|TRBV10-2|TRBJ1-5
CASSVGQGARQPQHF
TGCGCCAGCAGTGTAGGTCAGGGGGCACGACAGCCCCAGCATTTT
>NA|NA|TRBV3-1/TRBV3-2|TRBJ1-1
CASSQTVSTNTEAFF
TGTGCCAGCAGCCAGACAGTCTCCACGAACACTGAAGCTTTCTTT
>NA|few|TRBV6-2/TRBV6-3|TRBJ1-1
CASSRRGAEAFF
TGTGCCAGCAGCCGCAGGGGCGCGGAAGCTTTCTTT
>NA|NA|TRBV30|TRBJ1-1
CAWREREGEAFF
TGTGCCTGGAGAGAGAGGGAGGGAGAAGCTTTCTTT
>NA|NA|TRBV7-9|TRBJ2-7
CASSLDQGFNYEQYF
TGTGCCAGCAGCTTAGACCAGGGGTTTAACTACGAGCAGTACTTC
>NA|NA|TRBV2|TRBJ1-2
CASSEDRNYGYTF
TGTGCCAGCAGTGAAGACAGGAACTATGGCTACACCTTC
>NA|NA|TRBV28|TRBJ2-7
CASTRLVPRGEQYF
TGTGCCAGCACCCGACTAGTCCCCCGAGGCGAGCAGTACTTC
>NA|NA|TRBV18|TRBJ2-7
CASSLGIAGIQYEQYF
TGTGCCAGCTCACTCGGAATTGCCGGGATACAGTACGAGCAGTACTTC
>NA|NA|TRBV3-1/TRBV3-2|TRBJ1-2
CASSQALNRHGYTF
TGTGCCAGCAGCCAAGCCTTGAACAGACATGGCTACACCTTC
>TRBD1|once|TRBV18|TRBJ1-1
CASSQGASTEAFF
TGTGCCAGCTCACAGGGGGCGAGTACTGAAGCTTTCTTT
>NA|NA|TRBV4-1|TRBJ2-2
CASSQTGGRRRGELFF
TGCGCCAGCAGCCAGACCGGGGGGCGGCGTCGCGGGGAGCTGTTTTTT
>TRBD1|NA|TRBV6-5|TRBJ2-3
CASTRGDTQYF
TGTGCCAGCACCAGGGGGGATACGCAGTATTTT